The 30 T cell receptor beta chains given below trace back to one sample, sequenced in a study of post-analysis software for immune sequencing data. Researchers reported that TCR beta cDNA libraries carried unique molecular identifiers. MiXCR, run by TCRdb on the PCR reads, gives a single entry per CDR3 protein. The sample includes roughly 400,000 distinct CDR3 sequences, approximately 37% of them seen just once. Notes on the study in general: TRBV5-6, TRBV5-1 and TRBV20-1 were among roughly 5 TRBV segments more frequent in patients than controls.

Their recognized antigens are unknown. Sequencing was done on a sample of blood. The receptors were sampled from a girl aged 2-9 years with multiple sclerosis.

The chain uses TRBV6-5 and TRBJ2-5; 9 bases line up with TRBD1. J was trimmed by 4 bases and V by 0 bases; bases with no gene match: 6. The CDR3 covers 16 residues. Germline V gene data show CDR1 as MNHEY and CDR2 as SVGAGI. CDR3 bases: TGTGCCAGCAGTTACTCCTCCGGGACAGGGACAGAGACCCAGTACTTC. Protein: CASSYSSGTGTETQYF.

In its sample, this clonotype was seen a few times. The chain carries TRBV12-3 or TRBV12-4 and TRBJ1-5; tentative D call: TRBD1 (5 bases). The CDR3 runs to 13 residues. With 4 bases removed from V and 5 bases from J, the gap between germline ends came to 9 bases. The DNA of the CDR3 is TGTGCCAGCAGTTCCGGGGCCGATCAGCCCCAGCATTTT. Translated, it gives CASSSGADQPQHF.

This clonotype was seen a few times. The rearrangement joins TRBV6-1 to TRBJ2-4; D is uncertain. CDR3 size: 14 residues. Germline CDR1 and CDR2: MNHNS and SASEGT. Trimming took off 2 bases at V and 12 bases at J, with 17 bases between the two ends. CDR3 amino acids: CASSEFMLTISQYF. The CDR3 DNA sequence: TGTGCCAGCAGTGAATTTATGCTGACCATCAGTCAGTACTTC.

This chain uses TRBV20-1 with TRBJ1-5; D call uncertain. Germline V CDR1 and CDR2: DFQATT, SNEGSKA (reference sequence). Trimming stripped 0 bases from V and 0 bases from J, with 15 bases between. The CDR3 covers 17 residues. The CDR3: CSARDARAPYSNQPQHF. CDR3 coding DNA: TGCAGTGCTAGAGATGCCCGGGCACCATATAGCAATCAGCCCCAGCATTTT.

This chain joins TRBV7-2 and TRBJ2-7; 7 positions agree with TRBD1. The V and J ends lost 5 bases and 3 bases, in that order; junction bases with no gene match: 10. CDR3 length: 15 residues. Germline assignment: CDR1 SGHTA and CDR2 FQGNSA. The DNA for the CDR3 is TGTGCCAGCAGCCCCGGGACAGTCCACCTCTACGAGCAGTACTTC. Its protein is CASSPGTVHLYEQYF.

The chain has TRBV28 and TRBJ2-1; D gene unclear. The CDR3 runs to 12 residues. CDR1 is MDHEN, CDR2 SYDVKM, per germline. Trimming left V 9 bases short and J 1 base short, with 7 bases between. The CDR3 DNA follows: TGTGCCAGTGGGGTTTCCTACAATGAGCAGTTCTTC. It is translated as CASGVSYNEQFF.

The chain carries TRBV6-1 and TRBJ2-2, with 8 positions matching TRBD2. V lost 2 bases, J lost 3 bases, and 8 bases stayed unmatched. This CDR3 has 17 amino acids. Germline loops: CDR1 MNHNS, CDR2 SASEGT. For the CDR3, the DNA is TGTGCCAGCAGTGAATCGGGCGGGGGGTCTTACACCGGGGAGCTGTTTTTT. Translated: CASSESGGGSYTGELFF.

V gene TRBV20-1 combines with J gene TRBJ2-5, with D maybe TRBD1 (5 bases). The DNA end is a closer match to TRBJ2-7, so the J assignment may be wrong. CDR3 length: 12 residues. From germline, CDR1 is DFQATT and CDR2 SNEGSKA (reference sequence). The CDR3 DNA reads TGCAGTGCTCCCCGACAGTTGGACGAGCAGTACTTC. The encoded protein is CSAPRQLDEQYF.

This clonotype was found a few times. The rearrangement uses TRBV5-1 and TRBJ1-1; tentatively, D is TRBD1 (6 bases). Germline V gene data show CDR1 as SGHRS and CDR2 as YFSETQ. This CDR3 region has 15 residues. V dropped 4 bases and J dropped 6 bases, with 19 bases sitting between them. In DNA, the CDR3 is TGCGCCAGCAGCCCCCGTTCGACAGGACATGCTGAAGCTTTCTTT. It specifies CASSPRSTGHAEAFF.

On this clonotype itself: Given a much more abundant clone one base away, this may be a read error. A read error is likely, as this CDR3 ends without the conserved phenylalanine or tryptophan. The genes are TRBV20-1 and TRBJ2-1, with 13 positions matching TRBD2. V gave up 0 bases and J gave up 8 bases; unmatched junction bases: 4. The germline CDR1 and CDR2 sequences are DFQATT and SNEGSKA (reference sequence). The CDR3 loop spans 15 amino acids. The CDR3 loop reads CSARDLTSGRDEQFV. CDR3 coding DNA: TGCAGTGCTAGAGATTTAACTAGCGGGAGGGATGAGCAGTTCGTC.

The chain links TRBV10-3 to TRBJ1-6; D call uncertain. Germline V gives CDR1 ENHRY, CDR2 SYGVKD. The CDR3 length is 15 residues. Between the trimmed V and J ends, which lost 5 bases and 6 bases, there was a span of 14 bases. CDR3 sequence: CAISLAVGPNSPLHF. The CDR3 DNA reads as TGTGCCATCAGTTTGGCGGTAGGCCCTAATTCACCCCTCCACTTT.

Comment on this clonotype: A junction end diverges from the germline sequence, so it may reflect a read error. The rearrangement uses TRBV6-5 and TRBJ1-1, with D perhaps TRBD1 (5 bases). Germline V CDR1 and CDR2: MNHEY, SVGAGI. The CDR3 loop spans 15 amino acids. CDR3 region: CASTLTDNMNAEAFF. DNA of the CDR3: TGTGCCAGCACCTTGACAGACAATATGAACGCTGAAGCTTTCTTT.

About this clonotype itself: One base away lies a much larger clone, so this may be a sequencing read error. The chain combines TRBV7-9 with TRBJ1-2, with D perhaps matching TRBD1 (5 bases). V lost 5 bases, J lost 1 base, and 11 bases lay in between. Looked up from germline, CDR1 is SEHNR and CDR2 is FQNEAQ (reference sequence). The CDR3 has 14 residues. CDR3 in amino acids: CASSRDSVNYGYTF. In nucleotides, the CDR3 is TGTGCCAGCAGCCGAGACAGCGTTAACTATGGCTACACCTTC. The entire variable domain, with the rest obtained from reference TRBV7-9 and TRBJ1-2, is as follows: DTGVSQNPRHKITKRGQNVTFRCDPISEHNRLYWYRQTLGQGPEFLTYFQNEAQLEKSRLLSDRFSAERPKGSFSTLEIQRTEQGDSAMYLCASSRDSVNYGYTFGSGTRLTVV.

The sample holds a few counts of this clonotype. This chain uses TRBV11-2 with TRBJ2-3; D gene unclear. Per the germline V gene, CDR1 is SGHAT and CDR2 is FQNNGV. The ends were cut back, 5 bases at V and 0 bases at J, with 15 bases in the middle. The length of the CDR3 is 16 residues. CDR3 sequence reads: CASSIALLPSTDTQYF. For the CDR3, the DNA is TGTGCCAGCAGCATAGCCCTACTGCCGAGCACAGATACGCAGTATTTT.

The chain is built from TRBV10-3 and TRBJ2-7; 10 bases line up with TRBD1. Unmatched junction bases numbered 5, after V lost 6 bases and J lost 3 bases. CDR1 is ENHRY, CDR2 SYGVKD, per germline. There are 14 residues in the CDR3. As DNA, the CDR3 is TGTGCCATCAGGGGAGGACAGGGGGACTACGAGCAGTACTTC. Its translation is CAIRGGQGDYEQYF.

V is TRBV10-3 and J is TRBJ1-5; D not certain. This CDR3 contains 14 residues. V was cut by 6 bases and J by 5 bases, with 14 bases left in between. The germline gives CDR1 ENHRY, CDR2 SYGVKD. The CDR3 reads CAISPHGLHQPQHF. CDR3 nucleotides: TGTGCCATCAGCCCCCACGGGTTGCATCAGCCCCAGCATTTT.

The rearrangement joins TRBV11-1 to TRBJ1-6; D remains unclear. V was pared by 2 bases and J by 7 bases, with 30 bases between. The CDR3 sequence is 21 residues long. Germline V gene lookup returns CDR1 SGHAT and CDR2 FQDESV (reference sequence). The DNA for the CDR3 is TGTGCCAGCAGCTTATCTAGCGGTGAACGGAGGGCGGGCTCCCGCAATTCACCCCTCCACTTT. This gives the protein CASSLSSGERRAGSRNSPLHF.

This chain connects TRBV12-3 or TRBV12-4 to TRBJ2-1; 13 nucleotides agree with TRBD2. The CDR3 is 16 residues long. V gave up 2 bases and J gave up 6 bases; unmatched junction bases: 4. The CDR3 DNA sequence: TGTGCCAGCAGTTTAACAGGACTAGCGGGAGTCAATGAGCAGTTCTTC. Translated: CASSLTGLAGVNEQFF.

This clonotype was seen a handful of times. The V and J genes are TRBV5-5 and TRBJ2-7, with 7 bases that match TRBD1. The germline V gene encodes CDR1 SGHKS and CDR2 YYEKEE (reference sequence). The CDR3 is 15 residues long. V was clipped by 5 bases and J by 2 bases; unmatched bases: 10. DNA of the CDR3: TGTGCCAGCAGTTTTATTCGGGACAGCACCTACGAGCAGTACTTC. Protein sequence: CASSFIRDSTYEQYF.

In its sample, this clonotype was seen a few times. This chain joins TRBV7-2 and TRBJ2-5; no definite D call. The CDR3 is 9 amino acids. Per germline, CDR1 SGHTA and CDR2 FQGNSA. Here the CDR3 reads CAVSETQYF. The DNA for the CDR3 is TGTGCGGTCTCGGAGACCCAGTACTTC.

The table lists this clonotype with a few counts. V gene TRBV4-3 combines with J gene TRBJ2-3, with no clear D. Trimming shortened V by 1 base and J by 4 bases, and 9 bases separated the two germline ends. CDR1 LGHNA and CDR2 YSLEER come from the germline V gene. This CDR3 comprises 14 residues. The CDR3 DNA follows: TGCGCCAGCAGCCAAGGTATACTCCCAGATACGCAGTATTTT. Translated: CASSQGILPDTQYF.

Only a few counts were recorded for this clonotype. The chain employs TRBV5-1 and TRBJ1-2, with 8 bases that match TRBD1. The CDR3 totals 13 residues. Germline V gene data show CDR1 as SGHRS and CDR2 as YFSETQ. Trimming at V came to 4 bases and at J to 7 bases, leaving 6 bases not matched to a gene. The CDR3 DNA is TGCGCCAGCAGCCCCGGACAGGGTCCTGGCTACACCTTC. It is translated as CASSPGQGPGYTF. The whole variable domain, remainder taken from reference TRBV5-1 and TRBJ1-2, is KAGVTQTPRYLIKTRGQQVTLSCSPISGHRSVSWYQQTPGQGLQFLFEYFSETQRNKGNFPGRFSGRQFSNSRSEMNVSTLELGDSALYLCASSPGQGPGYTFGSGTRLTVV.

This clonotype was seen only once. The gene calls are TRBV12-3 or TRBV12-4 and TRBJ1-1, with TRBD1 matching over 9 bases. The CDR3 has 15 residues. The trim removed 2 bases at V and 4 bases at J, leaving 5 bases unmatched. Written as DNA, the CDR3 is TGTGCCAGCAGTTTACCGGGACAGGGACCCACTGAAGCTTTCTTT. Its translation: CASSLPGQGPTEAFF.

This chain joins TRBV28 and TRBJ2-7; 12 bases line up with TRBD2. Germline V CDR1 and CDR2: MDHEN, SYDVKM. The CDR3 totals 16 residues. V dropped 2 bases and J dropped 2; count of bases not matched to a gene: 4. For the CDR3, the DNA is TGTGCCAGCAGTTTAGCCGGGACTAGCGGGCCCTACGAGCAGTACTTC. Residues: CASSLAGTSGPYEQYF.

This chain joins TRBV7-3 and TRBJ2-1; 9 nucleotides align to TRBD2. V lost 2 bases to trimming and J lost 7 bases; unmatched junction nucleotides: 15. The CDR3 length is 18 residues. In germline, CDR1 is SGHTA, CDR2 FQGTGA. The CDR3 spells CASSLYPRTSASGNEQFF. CDR3 DNA: TGTGCCAGCAGCTTATACCCCCGGACTAGCGCCTCCGGGAATGAGCAGTTCTTC.

The chain uses TRBV9 and TRBJ1-2; D not certain. V lost 5 bases to trimming and J lost 7 bases, with 12 bases between them. The V gene's germline CDR1 is SGDLS and CDR2 YYNGEE. CDR3 size: 12 residues. CDR3 DNA sequence: TGTGCCAGCAGTGAGGACCTGGGTGGCTACACCTTC. Translating gives CASSEDLGGYTF.

This chain uses TRBV4-3 with TRBJ1-1; D is unclear. Germline-derived CDR1 and CDR2 are LGHNA and YSLEER. The CDR3 contains 12 residues. Deletions cut 3 bases from V and 4 bases from J, with 6 bases between. CDR3 in DNA: TGCGCCAGCAGCCATTTGGGCACTGAAGCTTTCTTT. Translated: CASSHLGTEAFF.

The chain recombines TRBV4-1 with TRBJ1-2; D perhaps matches TRBD1 (5 bases). The CDR3 is 15 residues long. V was pared by 0 bases and J by 6 bases, with 14 bases between. Germline lookup yields CDR1 MGHRA and CDR2 YSYEKL. The CDR3 bases are TGCGCCAGCAGCCAAGATGAGGGGACTATCGATGGCTACACCTTC. Translated: CASSQDEGTIDGYTF.

V usage is TRBV4-2 and J usage is TRBJ2-2; D gene ambiguous. The CDR3 loop spans 17 amino acids. Trimming cost V 0 bases and J 8 bases, with 19 bases left between them. The germline V gene encodes CDR1 LGHNA and CDR2 YNFKEQ. The CDR3 region has the DNA TGTGCCAGCAGCCAAGAGTACTCGTGGACGGCATCTGGGGAGCTGTTTTTT. Encoded protein: CASSQEYSWTASGELFF.

This clonotype was counted ten times or more. This chain connects TRBV16 to TRBJ1-2; no reliable D call. This CDR3 region has 13 residues. Per the germline V gene, CDR1 is KGHSY and CDR2 is FQNENV. Trimming cost V 5 bases and J 0 bases, with 7 bases left between them. The CDR3 nucleotides read TGTGCCAGCAGCTTAGGGCCTAACTATGGCTACACCTTC. It is translated as CASSLGPNYGYTF. Filled out from reference TRBV16 and TRBJ1-2, the complete variable domain reads GEEVAQTPKHLVRGEGQKAKLYCAPIKGHSYVFWYQQVLKNEFKFLISFQNENVFDETGMPKERFSAKCLPNSPCSLEIQATKLEDSAVYFCASSLGPNYGYTFGSGTRLTVV.